These T cell receptor beta chains were read from a single sample in a study of persistence of HIV-infected CD4 T cells. Only in-frame clones appear in the TCRdb table, and some are missing; sequencing was by immunoSEQ multiplex PCR. This sample carries 25,000 to 30,000 clones, 78% of them seen once, and the ten largest clones take 0.65% to 0.85%. The antigens these receptors bind are not known. The source material was CD4+ T cells sorted from PBMCs after approximately 19-hour stimulation, sampled from a patient who received antiretroviral therapy. All receptors derive from an adult woman with HIV who was CMV-seropositive. Both conserved end residues are part of each CDR3. The order of the fields is clone size, J gene, V gene, CDR3 protein. Clone size appears in some rows only: once, few, many, or a class for an expanded clone.

few,TRBJ1-1,TRBV3-1/TRBV3-2,CASSPGGGAPEAFF
NA,TRBJ1-1,TRBV13,CASSIGQGVMNTEAFF
once,TRBJ1-5,TRBV30,CAWSGGGGNQPQHF
NA,TRBJ2-7,TRBV6-5,CASSQRGAESYEQYF
NA,TRBJ1-1,TRBV20-1,CSATGALKAFF
once,TRBJ1-5,TRBV6-5,CASRIGGTGNQPQHF
NA,TRBJ1-1,TRBV19,CASSIKVLATEAFF
once,TRBJ1-3,TRBV6-5,CASSKSGFSGNTIYF
NA,TRBJ2-1,TRBV20-1,CSASLSQGFYNEQFF
NA,TRBJ1-1,TRBV2,CASRQTGGTEAFF
NA,TRBJ1-2,TRBV19,CASSIDHFGYTF
NA,TRBJ2-7,TRBV6-5,CASSTGTPVYEQYF
NA,TRBJ2-7,TRBV28,CASKRTGRWEQYF
once,TRBJ2-7,TRBV14,CASSPLQGARYEQYF
few,TRBJ1-1,TRBV11-3,CASSTYGQGAKAFF
NA,TRBJ2-7,TRBV7-9,CASSRAGSSYEQYF
NA,TRBJ1-2,TRBV28,CASRQGLSGYTF
NA,TRBJ2-3,TRBV20-1,CSAREGSEGYF
NA,TRBJ1-2,TRBV6-5,CASSYTIAGRIVGYTF
NA,TRBJ1-2,TRBV10-3,CAISETGVNGYTF
NA,TRBJ1-4,TRBV30,CAWSVGGPRSEKLFF
NA,TRBJ1-5,TRBV7-3,CASSLDPSQPQHF
NA,TRBJ1-2,TRBV9,CASSPSGGAVSYGYTF
NA,TRBJ2-7,TRBV7-6,CASSLWTGSSYEQYF
NA,TRBJ2-2,TRBV7-7,CASSLEGGSTGELFF
NA,TRBJ2-6,TRBV7-9,CASSRVQVGANVLTF
medium-sized,TRBJ2-1,TRBV12-3/TRBV12-4,CASSLDRSNEQFF
NA,TRBJ1-3,TRBV6-5,CASSYSIGAGNTIYF
NA,TRBJ2-3,TRBV30,CAWSLASADTQYF
once,TRBJ2-3,TRBV11-3,CASSLSGPGTDTQYF
NA,TRBJ2-1,TRBV9,CASSVSLASGTGSYNEQFF
NA,TRBJ2-5,TRBV14,CASSRWSQETQYF
NA,TRBJ2-5,TRBV6-5,CASSQDRGRETQYF
NA,TRBJ2-1,TRBV5-4,CASSPEGAYSYNEQFF
NA,TRBJ2-1,TRBV24-1,CATSAAVQGNEQFF
few,TRBJ1-5,TRBV7-2,CASSLLDYNQPQHF
NA,TRBJ1-5,TRBV19,CASSFSSSGTGVQPQHF
once,TRBJ1-6,TRBV6-5,CASSYQRASSPLHF
once,TRBJ1-2,TRBV5-8,CASSSLPGQLNYGYTF
NA,TRBJ1-5,TRBV5-4,CASSSGQGNQPQHF
NA,TRBJ1-1,TRBV5-8,CASSPGRPDTEAFF